Listed below are T cell receptor beta chains from one sample, sequenced in a study of hypomethylating agent response in myelodysplastic syndrome. Profiled with immunoSEQ multiplex PCR; TCRdb holds only in-frame clones, not every one. This sample has thousands of clones; around 86% occur once, and the top ten carry roughly 16%. The sequencing used bone marrow, collected before or after starting hypomethylating agent treatment for myelodysplastic syndrome (not recorded which). The receptors were gathered from a human donor with myelodysplastic syndrome. Each CDR3 is given with its conserved first and last residue. D genes are given only for firm matches.

CDR3 length | D gene | J gene | V gene | CDR3 DNA | CDR3 protein
16 | TRBD2 | TRBJ2-5 | TRBV5-4 | TGTGCCAGCAGCTTGAGGACTAGCGGGGCTGGAGAGACCCAGTACTTC | CASSLRTSGAGETQYF
13 | . | TRBJ1-2 | TRBV25-1 | TGTGCCAGCAGTGAATTTGGGGGGGGAGGCTACACCTTC | CASSEFGGGGYTF
14 | . | TRBJ2-5 | TRBV5-5 | TGTGCCAGCAGCTTGTTAGAGGGACGGGAGACCCAGTACTTC | CASSLLEGRETQYF
15 | TRBD2 | TRBJ2-7 | TRBV6-5 | TGTGCCAGCAGACCCCCTAGCGGTAATTTCTACGAGCAGTACTTC | CASRPPSGNFYEQYF
17 | . | TRBJ2-3 | TRBV15 | TGTGCCACCAGCAGAGATCGCCGGGTGTTAAGCACAGATACGCAGTATTTT | CATSRDRRVLSTDTQYF
14 | . | TRBJ2-3 | TRBV30 | TGTGCCTGGAGTGGAGGTAGGGTCACAGATACGCAGTATTTT | CAWSGGRVTDTQYF
14 | TRBD1 | TRBJ1-6 | TRBV19 | TGTGCCAGTAGCCCCCAGGGGGCTAATTCACCCCTCCACTTT | CASSPQGANSPLHF
15 | TRBD1 | TRBJ1-2 | TRBV6-6 | TGTGCCAGCAGTTATACAGACAGGGGAAGCTATGGCTACACCTTC | CASSYTDRGSYGYTF
14 | . | TRBJ1-1 | TRBV5-5 | TGTGCCAGCCGAACAGGAGATATGAACACTGAAGCTTTCTTT | CASRTGDMNTEAFF
13 | TRBD1 | TRBJ1-2 | TRBV6-1 | TGTGCCAGCAGCGGGACAGGGACTCATGGCTACACCTTC | CASSGTGTHGYTF
15 | . | TRBJ1-3 | TRBV5-1 | TGCGCCAGCAGCTTGGACAGGGTCTCTGGAAACACCATATATTTT | CASSLDRVSGNTIYF
14 | . | TRBJ2-2 | TRBV6-6 | TGTGCCAGCAGTTACTCTGGAGCAGCCGGGGAGCTGTTTTTT | CASSYSGAAGELFF